One TCR beta chain is described in this entry. Its matching antigen is unknown. The data stem from a study of T-cell memory formation after mild COVID-19. J lost 3 bases, V lost 4 bases, and 2 bases had no gene match. The germline gives CDR1 MNHEY, CDR2 SMNVEV (reference sequence). This CDR3 has 13 amino acids. Study conclusions and caveats: Clones that got smaller from day 15 to 85 had even CD4/CD8, while clones growing later tipped toward CD4+.

Constant-segment primers were used for 5'RACE, and the resulting TCR alpha and TCR beta cDNA libraries carried sample barcodes and UMIs. From the 5' RACE reads, TCRdb called clonotypes with MiXCR, one entry per CDR3 protein. The data show about 440,000 distinct CDR3 sequences, 15% to 20% seen once. The sequencing input was PBMCs or a T cell subset sorted from them (not recorded which). The V and J genes are TRBV27 and TRBJ1-2, with TRBD1 identical over 7 bases. This TCR came from an adult woman who had mild COVID-19 (a few samples of this study predate the infection). Cell type and time point are not known. CDR3 sequence reads: CASSYGQDYGYTF. In DNA form, the CDR3 reads TGTGCCAGCAGTTACGGACAGGACTATGGCTACACCTTC.